This TCR beta chain is from a study of cytomegalovirus exposure and HLA in healthy donors. Clones were sequenced by immunoSEQ multiplex PCR, and TCRdb holds only the in-frame ones, with some missing. This sample has 100,000 to 150,000 clones, with about nine tenths found just once. Findings and caveats of the study: It was 150 to 200 TCR beta chains that were listed as cytomegalovirus-associated.

This CDR3 is built from 11 residues. Germline CDR1 is SQVTM and CDR2 is ANQGSEA. V shed 6 bases and J shed 3 bases, with 9 bases lying between them. With respect to this clone: Its antigen is as yet unknown.

The chain combines TRBV29-1 with TRBJ2-7; a weak D match, TRBD1 (5 bases). The sample consisted of PBMCs. The TCR sequence derives from a man aged 30 to 39 in good health and CMV-seronegative. The CDR3 coding sequence is TGCAGCGTCGAGGACATCTACGAGCAGTACTTC. Translating it yields CSVEDIYEQYF.